Each of the 31 T cell receptor beta chains below was sequenced from the same sample in a study of blood T cell repertoires in COVID-19. Clones were read by immunoSEQ multiplex PCR, and TCRdb kept only the in-frame ones, dropping some. The sample holds tens of thousands of clones, over 65% seen once. Sequencing was carried out using peripheral blood. The source is a woman in her sixties with acute or convalescent COVID-19.

The chain links TRBV6-5 to TRBJ1-2; the match to TRBD1 covers 7 bases. There are 15 residues in the CDR3. Trimming took 7 bases from V and 0 from J; bases not matched to a gene: 8. Germline loops: CDR1 MNHEY, CDR2 SVGAGI. CDR3 in amino acids: CASTGGTAPNYGYTF. CDR3 DNA: TGTGCCAGCACCGGAGGGACAGCCCCTAACTATGGCTACACCTTC.

The CDR3 protein is CATSRDRLAGGSTGELFF. The CDR3 DNA reads as TGTGCCACCAGCAGAGATAGGCTAGCGGGAGGGTCGACCGGGGAGCTGTTTTTT. This chain joins TRBV15 and TRBJ2-2, with TRBD2 matching 12 bases. This CDR3 spans 18 amino acids. V shed 0 bases, J shed 5 bases, and the junction held 7 bases outside the gene matches. Per the germline V gene, CDR1 is LNHNV and CDR2 is YYDKDF (reference sequence). Combining the CDR3 with reference TRBV15 and TRBJ2-2 gives the whole variable domain DAMVIQNPRYQVTQFGKPVTLSCSQTLNHNVMYWYQQKSSQAPKLLFHYYDKDFNNEADTPDNFQSRRPNTSFCFLDIRSPGLGDTAMYLCATSRDRLAGGSTGELFFGEGSRLTVL.

This clone turned up a few times. The chain has TRBV25-1 and TRBJ1-1, with 8 bases that match TRBD1. The CDR3 runs 16 residues. Per the germline V gene, CDR1 is MGHDK and CDR2 is SYGVNS. With V trimmed by 3 bases and J by 10 bases, 16 bases remained unmatched. The CDR3 DNA reads TGTGCCAGCAGTGATCAAGGACAGGGTTTCGTTACGCGAGCTTTCTTT. As protein: CASSDQGQGFVTRAFF.

The J gene is TRBJ1-6, the V gene TRBV30; possible D gene TRBD1, 5 bases. Per germline, CDR1 GTSNPN and CDR2 SVGIG (reference sequence). This CDR3 is built from 14 residues. V lost 3 bases and J 6 bases, leaving 12 bases between the germline ends. The CDR3 loop reads CAWSWGGGNSPLHF. The CDR3 region has the DNA TGTGCCTGGAGCTGGGGGGGTGGTAATTCACCCCTCCACTTT.

This clone came up a few times. The rearrangement links TRBV27 to TRBJ2-7; the D gene is possibly TRBD2 (5 bases). CDR3 length equals 14 residues. The germline CDR1 and CDR2 sequences are MNHEY and SMNVEV (reference sequence). Trimming took off 5 bases at V and 7 bases at J, with 18 bases between the two ends. The CDR3 sequence is CASSPDGMSREQYF. The CDR3 region has the DNA TGTGCCAGCAGTCCGGACGGGATGTCGCGGGAGCAGTACTTC.

This clone appeared a few times. V and J are TRBV14 and TRBJ1-6; D unclear. The V end was cut by 1 base, the J end by 8 bases, with 15 bases between. Germline lookup yields CDR1 SGHDN and CDR2 FVKESK. The CDR3 consists of 16 residues. DNA of the CDR3: TGTGCCAGCAGCCAAGGATTACCGGGGAGGTATTCACCCCTCCACTTT. Protein sequence: CASSQGLPGRYSPLHF.

CDR3 in DNA: TGTGCCAGTAGTAAAGACAGGGGGGTCGGCTACGAGCAGTACTTC. Translating it yields CASSKDRGVGYEQYF. The rearrangement joins TRBV19 to TRBJ2-7, with 9 bases aligning to TRBD1. The CDR3 sequence is 15 residues long. Germline assignment: CDR1 LNHDA and CDR2 SQIVND (reference sequence). J lost 3 bases, V lost 4 bases, and 7 bases had no gene match.

The chain carries TRBV28 and TRBJ2-7; TRBD2 matches 9 bases. The CDR3 sequence is 15 residues long. Germline-derived CDR1 and CDR2 are MDHEN and SYDVKM. Trimming took 5 bases from V and 3 from J; bases not matched to a gene: 8. In DNA form, the CDR3 reads TGTGCCAGCAGTCGGGGGGCGGGAGGGCTCTACGAGCAGTACTTC. Translated, it gives CASSRGAGGLYEQYF.

V gene TRBV3-1 (or the pseudogene TRBV3-2) combines with J gene TRBJ2-7; TRBD1 agrees at 8 bases. Germline V lookup: CDR1 LGHDT, CDR2 YNNKEL (reference sequence). The CDR3 runs to 18 residues. Germline trimming cut 1 base from V and 1 base from J; bases unmatched to any gene: 12. The CDR3 DNA sequence: TGTGCCAGCAGCCAAGTTACCCCCTACAGGGGGTTATCCTACGAGCAGTACTTC. Protein sequence: CASSQVTPYRGLSYEQYF.

This clone was seen a few times. The chain joins TRBV2 to TRBJ2-5, with D possibly matching TRBD1 (6 bases). The length of the CDR3 is 12 residues. The germline V gene encodes CDR1 SNHLY and CDR2 FYNNEI. Between the trimmed V and J ends, which lost 5 bases and 5 bases, there was a span of 9 bases. The CDR3 loop is CASSRDTETQYF. The CDR3 region has the DNA TGTGCCAGCAGTAGGGACACTGAGACCCAGTACTTC.

The rearrangement links TRBV28 to TRBJ2-3; 8 nucleotides agree with TRBD2. The CDR3 contains 16 residues. Germline V lookup: CDR1 MDHEN, CDR2 SYDVKM. The V segment lost 4 bases and the J segment 0 bases; nucleotides outside the gene matches: 6. The CDR3 DNA reads TGTGCCAGCAGTTCATGGGGCGGGGGGAGCACAGATACGCAGTATTTT. Its translation is CASSSWGGGSTDTQYF.

V is TRBV25-1 and J is TRBJ2-5; a weak D match, TRBD1 (6 bases). Germline values: CDR1 MGHDK, CDR2 SYGVNS. The CDR3 covers 11 residues. Trimming took off 3 bases at V and 11 bases at J, with 10 bases between the two ends. Written as DNA, the CDR3 is TGTGCCAGCAGTGATACAGGGTCACAGTACTTC. This gives the protein CASSDTGSQYF.

This clone was seen a few times. The chain couples TRBV20-1 to TRBJ1-1; maybe TRBD1 (5 bases). The CDR3 has 11 amino acids. Germline-derived CDR1 and CDR2 are DFQATT and SNEGSKA (reference sequence). V lost 6 bases and J 1 base, leaving 6 bases between the germline ends. As DNA, the CDR3 is TGCAGTGCCGGACAGAACACTGAAGCTTTCTTT. It specifies CSAGQNTEAFF.

This clone was seen only a few times. This rearrangement joins TRBV5-1 to TRBJ1-6; 7 bases match TRBD1. This CDR3 is 14 amino acids long. V trimming: 4 bases; J trimming: 5 bases; junction bases outside the gene matches: 3. The germline gives CDR1 SGHRS, CDR2 YFSETQ. The CDR3 DNA reads TGCGCCAGCAGCCCTACAGGGGATAATTCACCCCTCCACTTT. Protein sequence: CASSPTGDNSPLHF.

The chain recombines TRBV28 with TRBJ2-5, with 8 bases identical to TRBD1. CDR3 length: 15 residues. CDR1 MDHEN and CDR2 SYDVKM come from the germline V gene. V gave up 2 bases and J gave up 5 bases; unmatched junction bases: 7. Here the CDR3 reads CASSLRQGPRETQYF. The CDR3 nucleotides read TGTGCCAGCAGTTTAAGACAGGGGCCAAGGGAGACCCAGTACTTC.

The V gene is TRBV27, the J gene TRBJ1-5; D remains ambiguous. V dropped 6 bases and J dropped 3 bases, with 18 bases sitting between them. CDR1 and CDR2 from the germline V gene are MNHEY and SMNVEV (reference sequence). The CDR3 runs to 16 residues. The chain's CDR3 is CASSPLGYRINQPQHF. CDR3 nucleotides: TGTGCCAGCAGCCCCCTAGGATATAGGATCAATCAGCCCCAGCATTTT.

The chain uses TRBV28 and TRBJ2-1; 9 bases agree with TRBD2. V lost 4 bases to trimming and J lost 0 bases; unmatched junction nucleotides: 4. The CDR3 sequence is 16 residues long. Germline V CDR1 and CDR2: MDHEN, SYDVKM. CDR3 nucleotide sequence: TGTGCCAGCAGTTCCCTAGCGGGGAGCTCCTACAATGAGCAGTTCTTC. This sequence encodes CASSSLAGSSYNEQFF.

V gene TRBV28 combines with J gene TRBJ1-1; D is unclear. Trimming pared 8 bases from V and 4 bases from J, leaving 11 bases between. Germline V gene lookup returns CDR1 MDHEN and CDR2 SYDVKM. There are 12 residues in the CDR3. This CDR3 is CASCGGFTEAFF. The CDR3 nucleotides are TGTGCCAGCTGCGGCGGGTTCACTGAAGCTTTCTTT.

This clone was seen only a few times. The chain combines TRBV15 with TRBJ1-4; D is uncertain. The CDR3 is 13 amino acids. Trimming took off 5 bases at V and 4 bases at J, with 8 bases between the two ends. Germline CDR1 is LNHNV and CDR2 is YYDKDF (reference sequence). Here the CDR3 reads CATSDTLNEKLFF. For the CDR3, the DNA is TGTGCCACCAGCGATACTCTTAATGAAAAACTGTTTTTT.

This rearrangement joins TRBV24-1 to TRBJ1-1, with a tentative D call TRBD1 (5 bases). CDR1 is KGHDR, CDR2 SFDVKD, per germline. The CDR3 sequence is 16 residues long. V was shortened by 9 bases and J by 3 bases, with 22 bases between the two germline ends. This CDR3 is CATFSCTRDLDTEAFF. CDR3 bases: TGTGCCACCTTTTCCTGCACCAGGGACTTGGACACTGAAGCTTTCTTT.

The genes are TRBV5-4 and TRBJ2-1, with 7 bases aligning to TRBD2. CDR1 is SGHNT and CDR2 is YYREEE in the germline V gene (reference sequence). V was pared by 0 bases and J by 3 bases, with 6 bases of the junction left unmatched. The CDR3 contains 16 residues. This CDR3 is CASSLAGGSYYNEQFF. The CDR3 DNA is TGTGCCAGCAGCTTGGCCGGGGGGTCCTACTACAATGAGCAGTTCTTC.

This rearrangement joins TRBV30 to TRBJ1-1; TRBD1 aligns across 7 bases. The CDR3 totals 14 residues. V shed 5 bases and J 1 base; nucleotides not matched to a gene: 7. The germline V gene has CDR1 GTSNPN and CDR2 SVGIG (reference sequence). The CDR3: CAWGSQGSNTEAFF. DNA of the CDR3: TGTGCCTGGGGGTCACAGGGGTCGAACACTGAAGCTTTCTTT.

The chain couples TRBV7-3 to TRBJ2-5; TRBD2 matches at 7 bases. The CDR3 runs 14 residues. The J segment lost 5 bases and the V segment lost 0 bases, leaving 3 bases of the junction unmatched. From germline, CDR1 is SGHTA and CDR2 FQGTGA. The DNA for the CDR3 is TGTGCCAGCAGCTTAACCCCCGGGGGGGAGACCCAGTACTTC. Its protein is CASSLTPGGETQYF.

This chain connects TRBV2 to TRBJ1-5; TRBD1 agrees at 8 bases. Germline CDR1 and CDR2: SNHLY and FYNNEI. The CDR3 loop spans 16 amino acids. The J segment lost 3 bases and the V segment lost 4 bases, leaving 8 bases of the junction unmatched. Here the CDR3 DNA reads TGTGCCAGCAGTGTGACAGGGGTCGACCTCAATCAGCCCCAGCATTTT. It codes for CASSVTGVDLNQPQHF. Filled out from reference TRBV2 and TRBJ1-5, the complete variable domain reads EPEVTQTPSHQVTQMGQEVILRCVPISNHLYFYWYRQILGQKVEFLVSFYNNEISEKSEIFDDQFSVERPDGSNFTLKIRSTKLEDSAMYFCASSVTGVDLNQPQHFGDGTRLSIL.

V gene TRBV4-2 combines with J gene TRBJ1-1, with D perhaps matching TRBD1 (6 bases). V gave up 2 bases and J gave up 4 bases, with 14 bases separating them. Per germline, CDR1 LGHNA and CDR2 YNFKEQ. This CDR3 spans 15 amino acids. The CDR3 reads CASSQSPGELTEAFF. The DNA of the CDR3 is TGTGCCAGCAGCCAATCGCCAGGGGAGCTCACTGAAGCTTTCTTT.

The rearrangement joins TRBV6-1 to TRBJ1-1; D perhaps matches TRBD1 (5 bases). V was trimmed by 2 bases and J by 1 base, leaving 11 bases between them. This CDR3 is built from 15 residues. Germline CDR1 reads MNHNS; CDR2 reads SASEGT. The CDR3 sequence: CASSEWAGENTEAFF. Here the CDR3 DNA reads TGTGCCAGCAGTGAATGGGCGGGGGAGAACACTGAAGCTTTCTTT.

For the CDR3, the DNA is TGTGCCAGCAGTAAGACAGGGGTGAACACTGAAGCTTTCTTT. Translation gives CASSKTGVNTEAFF. This chain links TRBV27 with TRBJ1-1; 8 nucleotides agree with TRBD1. The CDR3 length is 14 residues. The germline V gene encodes CDR1 MNHEY and CDR2 SMNVEV (reference sequence). V gave up 5 bases and J gave up 0 bases; unmatched junction bases: 2.

The chain links TRBV2 to TRBJ2-1; 13 bases agree with TRBD2. Trimming at V came to 1 base and at J to 15 bases, leaving 6 bases not matched to a gene. The CDR3 has 14 amino acids. Germline CDR1 and CDR2: SNHLY and FYNNEI. The CDR3 DNA sequence: TGTGCCAGCAGTGAAGGGACTAGCGGGAGAGGGTGGTTCTTC. Protein sequence: CASSEGTSGRGWFF.

This sequence joins TRBV10-3 and TRBJ2-7; D gene unclear. Germline V gives CDR1 ENHRY, CDR2 SYGVKD. V was pared by 4 bases and J by 7 bases, with 17 bases between. CDR3 length equals 14 residues. The CDR3 DNA reads TGTGCCATCAGTGGTTCTACTGGATCGGGTGAGCAGTACTTC. Translated: CAISGSTGSGEQYF.

V gene TRBV29-1 combines with J gene TRBJ1-2, with a weak D call TRBD1 (5 bases). V was trimmed by 6 bases and J by 7 bases, leaving 18 bases between them. The CDR3 totals 13 residues. CDR1 and CDR2 (germline): SQVTM, ANQGSEA. The CDR3 protein is CSVRDSRSLGYTF. The CDR3 DNA reads as TGCAGCGTCCGGGACTCCAGATCCCTTGGCTACACCTTC.

V and J are TRBV7-8 and TRBJ2-7; D may be TRBD2 (7 bases). This CDR3 contains 15 residues. Trimming removed 5 bases from V and 2 bases from J, with 16 bases in between. Germline CDR1 SGHVS, CDR2 FQNEAQ. This chain's CDR3 is CASSGQRGGPYEQYF. The CDR3 DNA sequence: TGTGCCAGCAGCGGGCAAAGGGGGGGCCCCTACGAGCAGTACTTC.